This T cell receptor (beta chain) is drawn from a study of control samples from healthy donors and cancer patients. CDR3 length: 15 amino acids. V was clipped by 3 bases and J by 4 bases; unmatched bases: 6. The germline V gene encodes CDR1 LNHDA and CDR2 SQIVND (reference sequence). Sequencing used immunoSEQ multiplex PCR; TCRdb keeps in-frame clones, though not all of them. The top ten hold just over 1.4% of the sample, which has 150,000 to 200,000 clones, approximately 90% seen once. The sequence was collected from a man aged 25-45 years in good health. The chain links TRBV19 to TRBJ2-7, with 10 bases aligning to TRBD1. Sequenced input: blood. CDR3 nucleotide sequence: TGTGCCAGTAGTATTGCGGGACAGGGGTTATACGAGCAGTACTTC. Amino acid sequence: CASSIAGQGLYEQYF.